This T cell receptor (beta chain) was identified during a study of T cell changes during pregnancy in multiple sclerosis. Germline trimming cut 0 bases from V and 3 bases from J; bases unmatched to any gene: 4. There are 16 residues in the CDR3. CDR1 is LGHNA and CDR2 is YSLEER in the germline V gene. TCRdb's table, derived via immunoSEQ multiplex PCR, lists solely in-frame clones and lacks some. Of more than 60,000 clones listed, around nine tenths are singletons. The rearrangement links TRBV4-3 to TRBJ1-2, with 10 bases fitting TRBD1. The starting material was CD4+ T cells from peripheral blood mononuclear cells, obtained in the third trimester of pregnancy. The TCR comes from a female donor in good health, enrolled as a control in a pregnancy study. The CDR3 DNA is TGCGCCAGCAGCCAAGATATGGGGACAGGGGACTATGGCTACACCTTC. Translating it yields CASSQDMGTGDYGYTF.